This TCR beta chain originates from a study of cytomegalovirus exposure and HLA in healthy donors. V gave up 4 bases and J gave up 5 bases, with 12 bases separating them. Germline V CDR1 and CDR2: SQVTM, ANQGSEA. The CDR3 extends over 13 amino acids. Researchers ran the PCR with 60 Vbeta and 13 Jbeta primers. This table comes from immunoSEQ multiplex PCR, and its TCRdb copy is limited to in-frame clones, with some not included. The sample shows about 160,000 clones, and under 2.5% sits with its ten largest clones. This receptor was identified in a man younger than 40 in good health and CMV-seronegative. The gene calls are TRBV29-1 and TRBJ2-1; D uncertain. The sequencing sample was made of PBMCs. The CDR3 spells CSVVSMVDNEQFF. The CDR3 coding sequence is TGCAGCGTTGTTAGCATGGTAGACAATGAGCAGTTCTTC.